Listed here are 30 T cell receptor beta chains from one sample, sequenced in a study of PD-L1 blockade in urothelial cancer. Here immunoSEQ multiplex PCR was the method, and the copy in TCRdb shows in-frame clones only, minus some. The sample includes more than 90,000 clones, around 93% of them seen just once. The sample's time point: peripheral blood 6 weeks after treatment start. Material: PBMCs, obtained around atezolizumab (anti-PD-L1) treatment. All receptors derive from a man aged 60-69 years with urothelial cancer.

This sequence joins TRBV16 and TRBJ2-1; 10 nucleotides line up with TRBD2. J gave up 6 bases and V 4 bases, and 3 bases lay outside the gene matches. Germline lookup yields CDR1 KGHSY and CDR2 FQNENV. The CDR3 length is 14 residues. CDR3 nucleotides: TGTGCCAGCAGCCCCTGGACTAGCGGCAATGAGCAGTTCTTC. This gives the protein CASSPWTSGNEQFF.

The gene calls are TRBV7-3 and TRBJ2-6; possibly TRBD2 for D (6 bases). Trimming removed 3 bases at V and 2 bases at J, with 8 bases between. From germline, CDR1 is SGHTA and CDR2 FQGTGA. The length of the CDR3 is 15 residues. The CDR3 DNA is TGTGCCAGCAGCTTCGGGGGTACTGGGGCCAACGTCCTGACTTTC. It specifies CASSFGGTGANVLTF. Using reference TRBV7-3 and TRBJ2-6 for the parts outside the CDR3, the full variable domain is GAGVSQTPSNKVTEKGKYVELRCDPISGHTALYWYRQSLGQGPEFLIYFQGTGAADDSGLPNDRFFAVRPEGSVSTLKIQRTERGDSAVYLCASSFGGTGANVLTFGAGSRLTVL.

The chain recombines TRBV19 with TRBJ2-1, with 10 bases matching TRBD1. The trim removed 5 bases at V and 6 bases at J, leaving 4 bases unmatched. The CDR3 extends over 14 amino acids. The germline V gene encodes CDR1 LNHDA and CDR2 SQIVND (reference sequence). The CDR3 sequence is CASSRDRGLNEQFF. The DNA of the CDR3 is TGTGCCAGTAGTCGGGACAGGGGTCTCAATGAGCAGTTCTTC.

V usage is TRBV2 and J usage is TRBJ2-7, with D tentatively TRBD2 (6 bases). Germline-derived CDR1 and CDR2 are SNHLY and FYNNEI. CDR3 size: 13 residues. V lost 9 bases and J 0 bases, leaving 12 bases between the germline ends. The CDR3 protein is CASRDWHSYEQYF. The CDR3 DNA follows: TGTGCCAGTCGGGACTGGCACTCCTACGAGCAGTACTTC.

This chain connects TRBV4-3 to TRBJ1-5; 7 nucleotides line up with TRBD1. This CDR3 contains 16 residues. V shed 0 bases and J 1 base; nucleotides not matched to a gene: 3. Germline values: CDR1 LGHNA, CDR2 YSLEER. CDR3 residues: CASSQETGLSNQPQHF. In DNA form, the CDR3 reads TGCGCCAGCAGCCAAGAGACAGGGTTAAGCAATCAGCCCCAGCATTTT.

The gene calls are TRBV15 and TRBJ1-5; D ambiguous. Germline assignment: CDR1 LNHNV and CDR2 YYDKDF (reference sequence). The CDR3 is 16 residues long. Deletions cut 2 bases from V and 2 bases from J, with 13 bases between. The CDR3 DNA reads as TGTGCCACCAGCAGACCATCCGGCGGGGGCAATCAGCCCCAGCATTTT. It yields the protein CATSRPSGGGNQPQHF.

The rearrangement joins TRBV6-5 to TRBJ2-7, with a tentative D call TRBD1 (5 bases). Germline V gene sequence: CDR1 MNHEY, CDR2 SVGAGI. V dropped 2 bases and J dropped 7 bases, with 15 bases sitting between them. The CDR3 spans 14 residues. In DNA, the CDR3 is TGTGCCAGCAGTTACGTGGGCAGGGCGTGGGAGCAGTACTTC. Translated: CASSYVGRAWEQYF.

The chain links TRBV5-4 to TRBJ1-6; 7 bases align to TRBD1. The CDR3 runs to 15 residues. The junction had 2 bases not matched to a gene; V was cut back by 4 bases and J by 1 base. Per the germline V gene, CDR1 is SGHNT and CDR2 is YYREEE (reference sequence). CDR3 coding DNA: TGTGCCAGCAGCCCGGGACAGTCCTATAATTCACCCCTCCACTTT. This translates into CASSPGQSYNSPLHF.

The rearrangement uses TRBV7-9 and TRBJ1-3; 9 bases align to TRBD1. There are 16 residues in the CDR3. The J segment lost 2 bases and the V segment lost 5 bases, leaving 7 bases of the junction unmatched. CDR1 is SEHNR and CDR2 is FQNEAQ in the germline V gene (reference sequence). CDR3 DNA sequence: TGTGCCAGCAGCATCACACAGGGGGCGGCTGGAAACACCATATATTTT. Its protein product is CASSITQGAAGNTIYF.

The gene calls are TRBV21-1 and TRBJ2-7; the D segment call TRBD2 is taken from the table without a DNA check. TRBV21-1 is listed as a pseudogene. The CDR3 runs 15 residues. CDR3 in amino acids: CASSNRETSLWEQYF. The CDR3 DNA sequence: TGTGCCAGCAGCAACCGGGAGACCAGTTTGTGGGAGCAGTACTTC.

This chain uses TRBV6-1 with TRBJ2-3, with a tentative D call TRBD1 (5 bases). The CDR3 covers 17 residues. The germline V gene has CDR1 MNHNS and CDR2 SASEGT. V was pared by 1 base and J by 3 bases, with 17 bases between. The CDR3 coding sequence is TGTGCCAGCAGTGAAGTGGGGCAGGGCTTAAGAACAGATACGCAGTATTTT. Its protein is CASSEVGQGLRTDTQYF.

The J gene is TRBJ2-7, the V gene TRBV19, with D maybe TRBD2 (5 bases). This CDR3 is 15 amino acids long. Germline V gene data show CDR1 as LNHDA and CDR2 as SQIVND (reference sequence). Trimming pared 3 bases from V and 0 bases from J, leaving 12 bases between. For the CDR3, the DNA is TGTGCCAGTAGTATGGACCACGGGGTCTCCTACGAGCAGTACTTC. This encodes CASSMDHGVSYEQYF.

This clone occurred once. The CDR3 loop reads CAKGGIRSYEQYF. The DNA for the CDR3 is TGTGCCAAGGGGGGGATCAGGTCCTACGAGCAGTACTTC. The chain combines TRBV15 with TRBJ2-7; tentatively, D is TRBD2 (7 bases). The CDR3 has 13 amino acids. Trimming removed 10 bases from V and 1 base from J, with 14 bases in between. In germline, CDR1 is LNHNV, CDR2 YYDKDF (reference sequence). The full variable domain, with the rest looked up from reference TRBV15 and TRBJ2-7, is DAMVIQNPRYQVTQFGKPVTLSCSQTLNHNVMYWYQQKSSQAPKLLFHYYDKDFNNEADTPDNFQSRRPNTSFCFLDIRSPGLGDTAMYLCAKGGIRSYEQYFGPGTRLTVT.

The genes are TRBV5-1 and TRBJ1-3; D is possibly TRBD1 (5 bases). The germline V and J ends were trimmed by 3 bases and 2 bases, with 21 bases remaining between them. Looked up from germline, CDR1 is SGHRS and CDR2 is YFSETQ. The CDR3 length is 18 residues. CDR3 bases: TGCGCCAGCAGCTCGCAATTAAGGCCAGGACACGCTGGAAACACCATATATTTT. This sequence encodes CASSSQLRPGHAGNTIYF.

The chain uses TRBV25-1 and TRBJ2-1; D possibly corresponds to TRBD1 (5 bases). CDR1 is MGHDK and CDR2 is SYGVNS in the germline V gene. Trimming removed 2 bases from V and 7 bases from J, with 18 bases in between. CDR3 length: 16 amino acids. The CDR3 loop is CASSEQGTHLLNEQFF. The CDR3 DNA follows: TGTGCCAGCAGTGAACAGGGCACCCACTTGCTAAATGAGCAGTTCTTC.

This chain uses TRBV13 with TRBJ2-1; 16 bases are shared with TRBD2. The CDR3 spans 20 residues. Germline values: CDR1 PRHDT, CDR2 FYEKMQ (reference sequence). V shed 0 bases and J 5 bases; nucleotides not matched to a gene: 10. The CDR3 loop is CASSLGPGLAGGLQNNEQFF. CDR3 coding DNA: TGTGCCAGCAGCTTAGGGCCGGGACTAGCGGGGGGGCTTCAAAACAATGAGCAGTTCTTC.

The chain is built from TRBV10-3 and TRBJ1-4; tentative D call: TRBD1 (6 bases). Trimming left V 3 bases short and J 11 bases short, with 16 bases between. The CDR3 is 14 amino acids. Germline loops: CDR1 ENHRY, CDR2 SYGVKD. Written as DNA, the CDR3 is TGTGCCATCAGTGACGGGGGGCGCGGGAATAAACTGTTTTTT. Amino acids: CAISDGGRGNKLFF.

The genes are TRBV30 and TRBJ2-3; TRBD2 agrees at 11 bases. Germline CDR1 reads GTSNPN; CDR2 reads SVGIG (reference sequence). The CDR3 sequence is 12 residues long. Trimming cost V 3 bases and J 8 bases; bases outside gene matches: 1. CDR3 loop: CAWRTSGGTQYF. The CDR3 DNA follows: TGTGCCTGGAGAACTAGCGGGGGTACGCAGTATTTT. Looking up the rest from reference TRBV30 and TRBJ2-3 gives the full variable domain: SQTIHQWPATLVQPVGSPLSLECTVEGTSNPNLYWYRQAAGRGLQLLFYSVGIGQISSEVPQNLSASRPQDRQFILSSKKLLLSDSGFYLCAWRTSGGTQYFGPGTRLTVL.

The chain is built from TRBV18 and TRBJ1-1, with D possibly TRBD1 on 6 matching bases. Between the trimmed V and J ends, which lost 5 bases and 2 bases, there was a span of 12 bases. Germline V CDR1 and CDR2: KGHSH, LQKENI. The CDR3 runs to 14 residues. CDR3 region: CASSLPDRNTEAFF. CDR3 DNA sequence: TGTGCCAGCTCATTACCGGACAGAAACACTGAAGCTTTCTTT.

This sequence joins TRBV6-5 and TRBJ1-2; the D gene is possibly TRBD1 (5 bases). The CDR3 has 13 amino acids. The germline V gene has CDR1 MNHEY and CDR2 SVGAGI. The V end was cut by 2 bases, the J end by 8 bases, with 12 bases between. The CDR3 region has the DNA TGTGCCAGCAGTTACGGGGGGGTCTACGGCTACACCTTC. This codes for CASSYGGVYGYTF.

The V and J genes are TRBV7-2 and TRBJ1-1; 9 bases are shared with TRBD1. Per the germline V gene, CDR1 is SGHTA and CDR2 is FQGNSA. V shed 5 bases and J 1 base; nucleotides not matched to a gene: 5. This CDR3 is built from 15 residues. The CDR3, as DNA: TGTGCCAGCAGCAGTCAACAGGGGGCGAACACTGAAGCTTTCTTT. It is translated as CASSSQQGANTEAFF. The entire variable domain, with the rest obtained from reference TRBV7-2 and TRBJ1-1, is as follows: GAGVSQSPSNKVTEKGKDVELRCDPISGHTALYWYRQSLGQGLEFLIYFQGNSAPDKSGLPSDRFSAERTGGSVSTLTIQRTQQEDSAVYLCASSSQQGANTEAFFGQGTRLTVV.

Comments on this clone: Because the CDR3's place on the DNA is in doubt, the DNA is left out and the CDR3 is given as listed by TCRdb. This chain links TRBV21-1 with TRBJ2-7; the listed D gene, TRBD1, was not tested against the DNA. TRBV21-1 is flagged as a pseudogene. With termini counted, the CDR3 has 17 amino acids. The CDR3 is CASSNRGTSPYSCEQYF.

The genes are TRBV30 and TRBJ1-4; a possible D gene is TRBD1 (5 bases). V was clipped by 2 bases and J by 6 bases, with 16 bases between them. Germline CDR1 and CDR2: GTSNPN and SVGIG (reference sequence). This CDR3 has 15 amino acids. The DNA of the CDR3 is TGTGCCTGGAGTAGAACCCCCGGGACTGATGAAAAACTGTTTTTT. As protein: CAWSRTPGTDEKLFF.

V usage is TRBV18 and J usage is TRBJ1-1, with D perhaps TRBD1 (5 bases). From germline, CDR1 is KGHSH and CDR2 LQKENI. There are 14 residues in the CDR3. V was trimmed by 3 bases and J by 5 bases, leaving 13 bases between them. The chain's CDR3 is CASSPQGWGTEAFF. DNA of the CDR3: TGTGCCAGCTCACCCCAGGGTTGGGGTACTGAAGCTTTCTTT.

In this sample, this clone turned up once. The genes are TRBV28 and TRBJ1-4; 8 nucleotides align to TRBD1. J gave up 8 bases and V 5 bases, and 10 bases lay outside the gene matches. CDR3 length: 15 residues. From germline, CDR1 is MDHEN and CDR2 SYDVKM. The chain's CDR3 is CASSTSQGAREKLFF. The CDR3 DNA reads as TGTGCCAGCAGTACCAGCCAGGGGGCAAGAGAAAAACTGTTTTTT.

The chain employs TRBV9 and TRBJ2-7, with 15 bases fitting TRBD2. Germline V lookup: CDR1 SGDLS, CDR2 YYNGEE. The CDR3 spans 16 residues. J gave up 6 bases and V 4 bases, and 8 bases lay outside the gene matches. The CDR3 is CASSMGLAGGRGEQYF. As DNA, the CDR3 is TGTGCCAGCAGCATGGGACTAGCGGGAGGCCGGGGCGAGCAGTACTTC.

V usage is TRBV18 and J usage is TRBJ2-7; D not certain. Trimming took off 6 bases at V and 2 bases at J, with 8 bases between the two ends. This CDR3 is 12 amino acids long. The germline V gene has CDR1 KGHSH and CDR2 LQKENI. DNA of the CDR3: TGTGCCAGCTCGGCAGATACCTACGAGCAGTACTTC. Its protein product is CASSADTYEQYF.

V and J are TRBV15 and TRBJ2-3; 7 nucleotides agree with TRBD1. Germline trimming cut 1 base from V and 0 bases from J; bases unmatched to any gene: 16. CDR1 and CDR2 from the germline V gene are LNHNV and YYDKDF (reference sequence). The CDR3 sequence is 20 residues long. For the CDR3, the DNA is TGTGCCACCAGCAGAGCTCCAAAATTTGGCCGACAGGGAAGCACAGATACGCAGTATTTT. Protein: CATSRAPKFGRQGSTDTQYF. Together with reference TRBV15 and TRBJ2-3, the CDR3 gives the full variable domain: DAMVIQNPRYQVTQFGKPVTLSCSQTLNHNVMYWYQQKSSQAPKLLFHYYDKDFNNEADTPDNFQSRRPNTSFCFLDIRSPGLGDTAMYLCATSRAPKFGRQGSTDTQYFGPGTRLTVL.

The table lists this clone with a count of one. CDR3 nucleotide sequence: TGCGCCAGCAGCTTGGTAAGGGCTAGAGGGAATGAGCAGTTCTTC. Its protein product is CASSLVRARGNEQFF. The chain has TRBV5-1 and TRBJ2-1, with D possibly TRBD2 on 5 matching bases. The CDR3 has 15 amino acids. CDR1 and CDR2 (germline): SGHRS, YFSETQ. Deletions cut 0 bases from V and 7 bases from J, with 14 bases between.

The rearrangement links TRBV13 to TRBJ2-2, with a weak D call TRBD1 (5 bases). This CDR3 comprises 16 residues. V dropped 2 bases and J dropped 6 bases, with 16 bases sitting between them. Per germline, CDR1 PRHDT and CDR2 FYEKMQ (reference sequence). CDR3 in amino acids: CASSLSQGARAGELFF. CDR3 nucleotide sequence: TGTGCCAGCAGCTTAAGTCAGGGCGCGAGAGCCGGGGAGCTGTTTTTT. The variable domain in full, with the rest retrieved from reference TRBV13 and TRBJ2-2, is AAGVIQSPRHLIKEKRETATLKCYPIPRHDTVYWYQQGPGQDPQFLISFYEKMQSDKGSIPDRFSAQQFSDYHSELNMSSLELGDSALYFCASSLSQGARAGELFFGEGSRLTVL.